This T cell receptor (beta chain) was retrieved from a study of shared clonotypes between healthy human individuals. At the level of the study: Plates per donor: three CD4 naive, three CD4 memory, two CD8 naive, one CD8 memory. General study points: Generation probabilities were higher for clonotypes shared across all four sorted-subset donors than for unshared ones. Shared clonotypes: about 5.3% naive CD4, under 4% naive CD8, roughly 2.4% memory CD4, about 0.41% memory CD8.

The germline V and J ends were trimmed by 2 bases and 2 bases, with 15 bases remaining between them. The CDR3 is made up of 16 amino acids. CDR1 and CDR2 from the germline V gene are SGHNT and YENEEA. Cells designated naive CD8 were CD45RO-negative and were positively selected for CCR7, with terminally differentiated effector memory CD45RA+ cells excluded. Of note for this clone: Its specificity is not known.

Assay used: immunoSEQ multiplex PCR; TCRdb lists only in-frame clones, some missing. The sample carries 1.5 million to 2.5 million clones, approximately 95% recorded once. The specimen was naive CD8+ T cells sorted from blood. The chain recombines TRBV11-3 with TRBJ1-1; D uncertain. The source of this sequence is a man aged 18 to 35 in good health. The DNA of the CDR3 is TGTGCCAGCAGCTTATATTGGACCGACGTAAACACTGAAGCTTTCTTT. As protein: CASSLYWTDVNTEAFF.